This TCR beta chain is drawn from a study of blood T cells in healthy people across ages. PCR was performed a second time for about 7 to 11 cycles using a sample-barcoded 5' primer and a J-beta primer mix. Each CDR3 protein is one row after TCRdb ran MiXCR on the 5' RACE reads. The data show nearly 800,000 distinct CDR3 sequences, roughly 25% seen once. Study-wide results and caveats: TCR beta diversity, measured per million T cells, fell in a roughly linear way with age.

CDR3 length: 16 amino acids. V gave up 0 bases and J gave up 5 bases, with 17 bases separating them. CDR1 is LGHNA and CDR2 is YSLEER in the germline V gene. Of note for this clonotype: The antigen remains undetermined.

The same sample was also studied in work on T cells of mothers and their children.

Sample: blood. The sequence derives from a boy aged 5-17 years in good health. V usage is TRBV4-3 and J usage is TRBJ2-7; no firm D call. CDR3 region: CASSQDRAEAVNEQYF. Written as DNA, the CDR3 is TGCGCCAGCAGCCAAGATAGGGCGGAAGCCGTCAACGAGCAGTACTTC.